The 21 T cell receptor beta chains reported below all come from one sample, sequenced in a study of Tregs in tolerant kidney transplant recipients. Assay: immunoSEQ multiplex PCR; the TCRdb copy retains only in-frame clones and omits some. This table holds 90,000 to 150,000 clones, roughly 92% found once. What was sequenced was CD4+ T cells from blood. These receptors originate from a human donor in good health.

This clone was recorded once. The J gene is TRBJ2-1, the V gene TRBV9; 9 positions match TRBD2. The germline V gene has CDR1 SGDLS and CDR2 YYNGEE. This CDR3 has 20 residues. V shed 2 bases, J shed 0 bases, and the junction held 15 bases outside the gene matches. The CDR3 sequence is CASSVGGTSLGSGSYNEQFF. Written as DNA, the CDR3 is TGTGCCAGCAGCGTCGGGGGGACTAGCCTGGGCTCGGGCTCCTACAATGAGCAGTTCTTC.

This chain uses TRBV11-3 with TRBJ2-6; D is perhaps TRBD2 (5 bases). Germline V gives CDR1 SGHNT, CDR2 YENEEA. The CDR3 extends over 17 amino acids. V shed 5 bases and J shed 0 bases, with 14 bases lying between them. The CDR3 sequence: CASSPRARSSGANVLTF. In DNA, the CDR3 is TGTGCCAGCAGCCCGAGGGCCCGCAGCTCTGGGGCCAACGTCCTGACTTTC.

The V call is TRBV5-1, the J call TRBJ1-4, with 7 bases matching TRBD1. Germline V gene lookup returns CDR1 SGHRS and CDR2 YFSETQ. Unmatched junction bases numbered 6, after V lost 2 bases and J lost 8 bases. The CDR3 has 14 amino acids. CDR3 protein: CASSLRTGGEKLFF. The CDR3 bases are TGCGCCAGCAGCTTAAGGACAGGAGGGGAAAAACTGTTTTTT.

V usage is TRBV19 and J usage is TRBJ2-5; D not resolved. The CDR3 consists of 11 residues. Germline CDR1 and CDR2: LNHDA and SQIVND (reference sequence). The V and J ends lost 5 bases and 4 bases respectively, with 5 bases between them. DNA of the CDR3: TGTGCCAGTAGTTTGGGAGAGACCCAGTACTTC. Its translation is CASSLGETQYF.

The chain is built from TRBV18 and TRBJ1-1, with D uncertain. The ends were cut back, 4 bases at V and 0 bases at J, with 9 bases in the middle. Per the germline V gene, CDR1 is KGHSH and CDR2 is LQKENI. This CDR3 has 14 residues. The DNA for the CDR3 is TGTGCCAGCTCACGGGCAGTTATGAACACTGAAGCTTTCTTT. As protein: CASSRAVMNTEAFF. The full variable domain, with the rest looked up from reference TRBV18 and TRBJ1-1, is NAGVMQNPRHLVRRRGQEARLRCSPMKGHSHVYWYRQLPEEGLKFMVYLQKENIIDESGMPKERFSAEFPKEGPSILRIQQVVRGDSAAYFCASSRAVMNTEAFFGQGTRLTVV.

The rearrangement uses TRBV19 and TRBJ1-5; possible D gene TRBD1, 5 bases. Germline V gives CDR1 LNHDA, CDR2 SQIVND (reference sequence). The CDR3 consists of 12 residues. V was shortened by 4 bases and J by 9 bases, with 10 bases between the two germline ends. The CDR3 here is CASSTRGLPQHF. DNA for the CDR3: TGTGCCAGTAGTACTCGGGGCCTGCCCCAGCATTTT.

The V and J genes are TRBV2 and TRBJ1-2; TRBD1 agrees at 12 bases. Germline assignment: CDR1 SNHLY and CDR2 FYNNEI. V gave up 6 bases and J gave up 4 bases; unmatched junction bases: 6. This CDR3 contains 15 residues. The CDR3 sequence is CASRARDRGPYGYTF. CDR3 bases: TGTGCCAGCAGGGCCCGGGACAGGGGGCCCTATGGCTACACCTTC. Supplemented by reference TRBV2 and TRBJ1-2, the full variable domain reads EPEVTQTPSHQVTQMGQEVILRCVPISNHLYFYWYRQILGQKVEFLVSFYNNEISEKSEIFDDQFSVERPDGSNFTLKIRSTKLEDSAMYFCASRARDRGPYGYTFGSGTRLTVV.

V usage is TRBV19 and J usage is TRBJ2-2; D is perhaps TRBD1 (6 bases). Germline V CDR1 and CDR2: LNHDA, SQIVND (reference sequence). The CDR3 loop spans 15 amino acids. V lost 5 bases, J lost 3 bases, and 13 bases lay in between. The CDR3 coding sequence is TGTGCCAGTAGTCTCGACAGGTCCTACACCGGGGAGCTGTTTTTT. The encoded protein is CASSLDRSYTGELFF.

This clone has only a few counts. The genes are TRBV5-6 and TRBJ1-2; 12 nucleotides line up with TRBD1. The V segment lost 4 bases and the J segment 6 bases; nucleotides outside the gene matches: 4. This CDR3 contains 14 residues. Germline lookup yields CDR1 SGHDT and CDR2 YYEEEE. CDR3 DNA sequence: TGTGCCAGCAGCCGAGGGACAGGGGGCAATGGCTACACCTTC. Amino acid sequence: CASSRGTGGNGYTF.

The chain recombines TRBV12-5 with TRBJ1-2, with a weak D call TRBD1 (6 bases). This CDR3 region has 14 residues. The germline V gene has CDR1 LGHNT and CDR2 FRNRAP. Trimming took off 6 bases at V and 4 bases at J, with 15 bases between the two ends. In DNA form, the CDR3 reads TGTGCTAGTGGGGGAGGGGGTCTCCCCTATGGCTACACCTTC. Translated, it gives CASGGGGLPYGYTF.

The CDR3 DNA follows: TGCGCCAGCAGTGAGAGTACCGTAGGTACGCAGTATTTT. This sequence encodes CASSESTVGTQYF. The chain links TRBV10-1 to TRBJ2-3; D is uncertain. CDR3 length: 13 amino acids. Germline V gene lookup returns CDR1 WNHNN and CDR2 SYGVQD (reference sequence). V was shortened by 2 bases and J by 8 bases, with 11 bases between the two germline ends.

CDR3 loop: CASSLAETSGTGYEQYF. The CDR3, as DNA: TGCGCCAGCAGCTTGGCCGAGACTAGCGGGACAGGGTACGAGCAGTACTTC. The chain couples TRBV5-1 to TRBJ2-5; 11 bases are a match to TRBD2. The end of the DNA aligns better with TRBJ2-7, so the J call may be wrong. CDR1 and CDR2 (germline): SGHRS, YFSETQ. The CDR3 runs 17 residues.

The chain uses TRBV29-1 and TRBJ1-2; possible D gene TRBD1, 6 bases. Trimming took 4 bases from V and 4 from J, leaving 13 bases between them. Germline V lookup: CDR1 SQVTM, CDR2 ANQGSEA. The CDR3 totals 13 residues. For the CDR3, the DNA is TGCAGCGTTGTCCATACAGGGCCCTATGGCTACACCTTC. Translating gives CSVVHTGPYGYTF.

The CDR3 reads CASGPGQGLSQPQHF. The CDR3 nucleotides are TGTGCTAGTGGTCCCGGACAGGGTTTGTCCCAGCCCCAGCATTTT. The chain has TRBV12-5 and TRBJ1-5, with TRBD1 identical over 8 bases. J gave up 7 bases and V 5 bases, and 10 bases lay outside the gene matches. Germline CDR1 and CDR2: LGHNT and FRNRAP. CDR3 length equals 15 residues.

This chain connects TRBV6-1 to TRBJ2-7; D might be TRBD1 (6 bases). The CDR3 is 15 amino acids. V shed 1 base and J shed 0 bases, with 10 bases lying between them. The germline V gene has CDR1 MNHNS and CDR2 SASEGT. The CDR3 spells CASSEGVRGSYEQYF. The CDR3 DNA sequence: TGTGCCAGCAGTGAAGGCGTCAGGGGCTCCTACGAGCAGTACTTC.

The gene calls are TRBV6-5 and TRBJ1-2; D is unresolved. The CDR3 is made up of 13 amino acids. Looked up from germline, CDR1 is MNHEY and CDR2 is SVGAGI. Trimming left V 7 bases short and J 3 bases short, with 12 bases between. The CDR3 sequence is CASKMSRDYGYTF. The CDR3 bases are TGTGCCAGCAAGATGAGTAGAGACTATGGCTACACCTTC.

The chain employs TRBV6-4 and TRBJ2-7; D ambiguous. Germline V gene sequence: CDR1 MRHNA, CDR2 SNTAGT. The CDR3 consists of 12 residues. V lost 6 bases to trimming and J lost 0 bases, with 6 bases between them. The CDR3, as DNA: TGTGCCAGCAGCGAAAGCTCCTACGAGCAGTACTTC. Translation: CASSESSYEQYF.

This clone has a single count. CDR3 sequence: CASSLPGMGSPLHF. Written as DNA, the CDR3 is TGTGCCAGCAGTTTGCCCGGGATGGGTTCACCCCTCCACTTT. This rearrangement joins TRBV27 to TRBJ1-6; the D is unclear. V was shortened by 3 bases and J by 9 bases, with 12 bases between the two germline ends. The CDR3 is 14 amino acids. Per the germline V gene, CDR1 is MNHEY and CDR2 is SMNVEV (reference sequence).

This chain uses TRBV2 with TRBJ2-7; D is unclear. The V end lost 2 bases, the J end lost 4 bases, and 15 bases lay between the germline ends. Germline CDR1 SNHLY, CDR2 FYNNEI. There are 15 residues in the CDR3. The CDR3 nucleotides read TGTGCCAGCAGTGAACAGCTAGTTGGATTTTACGAGCAGTACTTC. Amino acid sequence: CASSEQLVGFYEQYF.

The chain couples TRBV18 to TRBJ1-5; no clear D. Germline CDR1 is KGHSH and CDR2 is LQKENI. The V end lost 1 base, the J end lost 3 bases, and 10 bases lay between the germline ends. This CDR3 contains 15 residues. CDR3 sequence: CASSPLEGFNQPQHF. The CDR3, as DNA: TGTGCCAGCTCACCACTTGAGGGTTTCAATCAGCCCCAGCATTTT.

This rearrangement joins TRBV5-4 to TRBJ2-6; D is perhaps TRBD2 (7 bases). Germline CDR1 and CDR2: SGHNT and YYREEE (reference sequence). The CDR3 contains 16 residues. Trimming cost V 3 bases and J 11 bases, with 21 bases left between them. The CDR3 coding sequence is TGTGCCAGCAGCTCGTCCCGGGGGGCAGAGCTAGACGTCCTGACTTTC. Protein sequence: CASSSSRGAELDVLTF.